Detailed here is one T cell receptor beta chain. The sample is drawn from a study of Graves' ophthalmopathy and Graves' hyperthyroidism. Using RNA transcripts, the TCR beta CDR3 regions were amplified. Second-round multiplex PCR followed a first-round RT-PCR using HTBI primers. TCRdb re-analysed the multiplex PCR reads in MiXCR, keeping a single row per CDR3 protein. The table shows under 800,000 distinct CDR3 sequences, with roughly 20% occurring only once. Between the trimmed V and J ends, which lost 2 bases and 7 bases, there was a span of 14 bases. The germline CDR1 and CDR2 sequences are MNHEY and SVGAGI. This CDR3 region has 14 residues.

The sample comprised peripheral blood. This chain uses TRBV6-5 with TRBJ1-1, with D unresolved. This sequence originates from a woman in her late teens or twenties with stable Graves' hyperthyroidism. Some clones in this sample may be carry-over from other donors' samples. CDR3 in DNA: TGTGCCAGCAGTTACGTCAGGTCCGCCCGTGAAGCTTTCTTT. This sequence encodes CASSYVRSAREAFF.